A selection of T cell receptor beta chains follows, all from one sample in a study of glioma-infiltrating T cells after dendritic cell vaccination. Assay: immunoSEQ multiplex PCR; the TCRdb copy retains only in-frame clones and omits some. The data show about 73,000 clones, over 75% seen once. The sample in question was blood, obtained before dendritic cell vaccination. The receptors were sampled from a human donor with glioblastoma. The CDR3 runs from the conserved cysteine through the conserved F or W. Size is stated for part of the rows, as once, few or many counts, or as a class when the clone is expanded.

TRBV10-3 | - | CAIRPDTVSGNTIYF
TRBV6-1 | once | CASIPGQNQPQHF
TRBV11-1 | - | CASSPPRQGIHNEQFF
TRBV11-3 | - | CASSTRTGEGETQYF
TRBV7-9 | - | CASSPYSSTGHQETQYF
TRBV2 | once | CASSDEGADTQYF
TRBV7-6 | - | CASSEGQGNEQYF
TRBV5-1 | - | CASSLPREGTEAFF
TRBV15 | - | CATSRDKGGGWNEQFF
TRBV6-1 | - | CASLKSDLRVAFF
TRBV25-1 | - | CASSPAGSTDTQYF
TRBV27 | few | CASRPGLASGRELFF
TRBV7-2 | - | CASRRGGPTDTQYF
TRBV11-2 | few | CASSSRQGSPYGYTF
TRBV5-1 | - | CASSFLLADQETQYF
TRBV9 | - | CASSPRRRPDEKLFF
TRBV9 | - | CASSVVSGAYTEAFF
TRBV6-5 | - | CASHPDPGGDYGYTF
TRBV10-2 | medium-sized | CASNQGTYQPQHF
TRBV30 | - | CAWGSQGNQPQHF
TRBV5-6 | - | CASSLTSAEAFF
TRBV5-6 | - | CASSWDINSYNEQFF
TRBV7-9 | - | CASSLTAGGRTNTGELFF
TRBV19 | - | CASSIDLFRNTEAFF
TRBV2 | - | CASRDFGGYGEAFF
TRBV6-1 | - | CASSEALGQGNQPQHF
TRBV5-4 | once | CASSLPLAQDTQYF
TRBV6-1 | - | CASSERDRGSQPQHF
TRBV5-1 | few | CASSLVGGVYNEQFF